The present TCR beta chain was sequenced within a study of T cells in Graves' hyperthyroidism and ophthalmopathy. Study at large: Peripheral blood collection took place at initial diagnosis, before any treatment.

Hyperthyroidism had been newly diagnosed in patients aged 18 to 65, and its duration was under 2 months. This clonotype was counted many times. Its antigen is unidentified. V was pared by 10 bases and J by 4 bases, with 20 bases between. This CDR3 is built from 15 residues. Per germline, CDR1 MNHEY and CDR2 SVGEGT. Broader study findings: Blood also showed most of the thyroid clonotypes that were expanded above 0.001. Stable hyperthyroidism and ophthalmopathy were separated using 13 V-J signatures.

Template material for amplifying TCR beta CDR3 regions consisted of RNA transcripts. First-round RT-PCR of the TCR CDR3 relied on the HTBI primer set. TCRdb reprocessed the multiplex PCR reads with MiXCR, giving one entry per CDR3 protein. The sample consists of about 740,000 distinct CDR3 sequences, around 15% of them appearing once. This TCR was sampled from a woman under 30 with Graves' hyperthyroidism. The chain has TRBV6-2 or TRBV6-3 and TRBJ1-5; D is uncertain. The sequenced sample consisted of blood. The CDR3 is CATHTRVYLNQPQHF. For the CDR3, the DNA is TGTGCCACCCATACCCGGGTTTACCTTAATCAGCCCCAGCATTTT.